This T cell receptor beta chain was profiled in a study of cytomegalovirus exposure and HLA in healthy donors. Overall study findings and caveats: Across all donors, roughly uniform sequencing depth was an assumption of the presence/absence analyses. The study recorded 164 TCR beta chains that were cytomegalovirus-associated. Reported findings show TCR beta sequences accurately forecast HLA-A and HLA-B alleles in most subjects.

CDR1 and CDR2 (germline): SQVTM, ANQGSEA. J was trimmed by 3 bases and V by 4 bases; bases with no gene match: 5. CDR3 size: 14 residues. The PCR was carried out with 60 Vbeta primers and 13 Jbeta primers. Per the authors' pipeline: Among the unique TCR beta chains that a later analysis counted, around 82 million in all, 9.5 million to 12 million were shared. Method: immunoSEQ multiplex PCR; TCRdb's copy keeps in-frame clones and lacks some. That table supplies the V and J calls and clone size; D and trimming were determined from the DNA. The data contain some 140,000 clones, roughly 80% of them singletons. In the case of this clone: Its antigen is unidentified.

This TCR was recovered from a man aged 18 to 29 in good health and CMV-seronegative. The specimen sequenced was PBMCs. The chain joins TRBV29-1 to TRBJ2-7; TRBD1 matches 11 bases. The CDR3 region is CSVAPGTGGYEQYF. The CDR3 DNA reads TGCAGCGTTGCGCCCGGGACAGGGGGCTACGAGCAGTACTTC.